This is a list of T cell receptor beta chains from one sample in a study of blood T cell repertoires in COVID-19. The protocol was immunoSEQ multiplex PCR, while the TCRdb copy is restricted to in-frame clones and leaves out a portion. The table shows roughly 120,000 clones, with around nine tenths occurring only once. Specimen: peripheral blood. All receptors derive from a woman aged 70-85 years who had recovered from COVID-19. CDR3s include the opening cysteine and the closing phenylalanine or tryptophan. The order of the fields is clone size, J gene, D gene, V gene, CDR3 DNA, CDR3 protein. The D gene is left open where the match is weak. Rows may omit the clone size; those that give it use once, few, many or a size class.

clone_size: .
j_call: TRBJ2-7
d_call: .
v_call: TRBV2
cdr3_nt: TGTGCCAGCACAACAGAAGGCTACGAGCAGTACTTC
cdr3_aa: CASTTEGYEQYF

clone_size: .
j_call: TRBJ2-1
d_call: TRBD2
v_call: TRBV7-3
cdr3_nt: TGTGCCAGCAGCTTATTTGGGACTAGCGGGATCTACAATGAGCAGTTCTTC
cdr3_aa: CASSLFGTSGIYNEQFF

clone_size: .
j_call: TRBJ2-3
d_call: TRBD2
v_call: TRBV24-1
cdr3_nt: TGTGCCACCAGTGAACCCGATTTTTGGCGGGAGTTTACAGATACGCAGTATTTT
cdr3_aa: CATSEPDFWREFTDTQYF

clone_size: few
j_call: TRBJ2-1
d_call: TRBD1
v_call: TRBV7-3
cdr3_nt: TGTGCCAGCAGCCTCGGACAGGGGGCCTACAATGAGCAGTTCTTC
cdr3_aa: CASSLGQGAYNEQFF

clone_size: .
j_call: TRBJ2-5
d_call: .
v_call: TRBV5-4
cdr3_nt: TGTGCCAGCAGCTTGGGAAAAGCGGAGACCCAGTACTTC
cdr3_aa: CASSLGKAETQYF

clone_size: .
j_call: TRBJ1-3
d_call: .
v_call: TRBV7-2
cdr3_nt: TGTGCCAGCAGCTTTGAAGGGAGCTCTGGAAACACCATATATTTT
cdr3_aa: CASSFEGSSGNTIYF

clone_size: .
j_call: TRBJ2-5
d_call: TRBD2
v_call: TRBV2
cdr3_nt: TGTGCCAGCAGTGGCGAGCGGGAGCTGGGAGAGACCCAGTACTTC
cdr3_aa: CASSGERELGETQYF

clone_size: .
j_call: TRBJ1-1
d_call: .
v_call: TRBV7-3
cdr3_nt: TGTGCCAGCAGCCGCGGGAGGGAGAACACTGAAGCTTTCTTT
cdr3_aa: CASSRGRENTEAFF

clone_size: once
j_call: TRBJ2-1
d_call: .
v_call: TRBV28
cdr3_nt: TGTGCCAGCAGTTCCCGGGACAATAAAGGCCAGCAGTTCTTC
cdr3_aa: CASSSRDNKGQQFF

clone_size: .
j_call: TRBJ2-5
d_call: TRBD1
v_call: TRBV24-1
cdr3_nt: TGTGCCACCAGTGAACCAGGGGGAGAGACCCAGTACTTC
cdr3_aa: CATSEPGGETQYF

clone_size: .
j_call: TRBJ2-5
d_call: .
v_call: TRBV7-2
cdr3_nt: TGTGCTAGCAGCTTAATCCCCCTCCCGACCCAGTACTTC
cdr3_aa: CASSLIPLPTQYF

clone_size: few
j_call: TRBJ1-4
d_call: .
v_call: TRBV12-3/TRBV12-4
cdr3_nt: TGTGCCAGCCAACGAGGAGGGTATGAAAAACTGTTTTTT
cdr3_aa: CASQRGGYEKLFF

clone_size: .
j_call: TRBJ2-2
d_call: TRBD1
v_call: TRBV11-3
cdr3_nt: TGTGCCAGCAGCTTAGGGGACGGGACAGGGTGGATGACCGGGGAGCTGTTTTTT
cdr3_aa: CASSLGDGTGWMTGELFF

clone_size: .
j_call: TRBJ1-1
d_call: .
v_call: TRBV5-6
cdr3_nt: TGTGCCAGCAGCTTGGGGCCAGGGGTGGACACTGAAGCTTTCTTT
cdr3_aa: CASSLGPGVDTEAFF

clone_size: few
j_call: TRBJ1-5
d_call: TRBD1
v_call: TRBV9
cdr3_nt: TGTGCCAGCAGCGTCGGACAGGGCAATCAGCCCCAGCATTTT
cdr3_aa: CASSVGQGNQPQHF

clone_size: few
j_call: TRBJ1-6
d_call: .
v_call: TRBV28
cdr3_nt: TGTGCCAGCACCTTGAGGACAGTTGTATCACCCCTCCACTTT
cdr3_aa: CASTLRTVVSPLHF